This record looks at one TCR beta chain sequence and its context. The antigen is not known. These data are taken from a study of T cells expressing NK-cell markers. Notes on the study in general: These clonotypes, the leaders elsewhere, also led the CD3+CD56-NKG2C+ fraction in a handful of donors.

The CDR3 covers 15 residues. Germline V gives CDR1 SGHTA, CDR2 FQGNSA. TCRdb re-called the 5' RACE reads, yielding one record per CDR3 amino acid sequence without DNA. The repertoire table contains hundreds of thousands of distinct CDR3 sequences. The chain carries TRBV7-2 and TRBJ2-3; TCRdb calls TRBD2, which cannot be checked without DNA. Sequenced material: blood T cells: a sorted CD56 or NKG2C T cell subset, CD4+ or CD8+ T cells, or bulk PBMC T cells (not recorded which). This TCR was sampled from a woman aged 18 to 75 in good health. CDR3 amino acids: CASSHRDYLTDTQYF.